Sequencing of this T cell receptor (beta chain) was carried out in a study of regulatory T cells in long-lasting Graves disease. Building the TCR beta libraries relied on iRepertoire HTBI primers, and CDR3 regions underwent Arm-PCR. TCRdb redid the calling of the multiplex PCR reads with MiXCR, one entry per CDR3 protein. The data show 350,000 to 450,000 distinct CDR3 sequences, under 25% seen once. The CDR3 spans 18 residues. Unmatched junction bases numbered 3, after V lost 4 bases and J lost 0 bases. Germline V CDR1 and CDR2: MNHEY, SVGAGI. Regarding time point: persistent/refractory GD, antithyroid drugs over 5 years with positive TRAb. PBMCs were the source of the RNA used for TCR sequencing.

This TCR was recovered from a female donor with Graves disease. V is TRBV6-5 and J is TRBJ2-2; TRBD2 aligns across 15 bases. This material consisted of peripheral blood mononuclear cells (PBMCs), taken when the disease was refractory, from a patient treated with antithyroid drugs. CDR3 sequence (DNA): TGTGCCAGCAGTTCCGGACTAGCGGGAGGGCCGAACACCGGGGAGCTGTTTTTT. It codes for CASSSGLAGGPNTGELFF.